A selection of T cell receptor beta chains follows, all from one sample in a study of type 1 and type 2 diabetes patients. MiXCR was run by TCRdb on the multiplex PCR reads, yielding one entry per CDR3 protein. Of fewer than 300,000 distinct CDR3 sequences in the sample, more than 45% are singletons; the top ten hold approximately 13%. What was sequenced was peripheral blood mononuclear cells (PBMCs). The origin of the receptors is a man aged 18 to 30 with type 2 diabetes. CDR3s include the opening cysteine and the closing phenylalanine or tryptophan. Fields, in order: V gene, clone size, CDR3 length, J gene, D gene, CDR3 protein, CDR3 DNA. D genes are given only for firm matches. Size values are once, few and many counts, or a class for expanded clones, and some rows have none.

v_call: TRBV20-1; clone_size: few; cdr3_length: 15; j_call: TRBJ2-7; d_call: -; cdr3_aa: CSARSRRQGEGEQYF; cdr3_nt: TGCAGTGCTAGATCGAGGCGGCAGGGGGAGGGCGAGCAGTACTTC
v_call: TRBV10-3; clone_size: -; cdr3_length: 15; j_call: TRBJ2-3; d_call: -; cdr3_aa: CAISSTLQLGDTQYF; cdr3_nt: TGTGCCATCAGTTCTACCTTACAACTGGGAGATACGCAGTATTTT
v_call: TRBV14; clone_size: -; cdr3_length: 16; j_call: TRBJ1-5; d_call: -; cdr3_aa: CASSQEYFGSLGAQHF; cdr3_nt: TGTGCCAGCAGCCAAGAGTATTTCGGGAGTCTGGGGGCCCAGCATTTT
v_call: TRBV6-5; clone_size: few; cdr3_length: 10; j_call: TRBJ2-2; d_call: -; cdr3_aa: CASGNGELFF; cdr3_nt: TGTGCCAGCGGGAACGGGGAGCTGTTTTTT
v_call: TRBV27; clone_size: -; cdr3_length: 10; j_call: TRBJ1-2; d_call: -; cdr3_aa: CASLKFGYTF; cdr3_nt: TGTGCCAGCCTGAAGTTCGGCTACACCTTC
v_call: TRBV30; clone_size: -; cdr3_length: 11; j_call: TRBJ1-1; d_call: -; cdr3_aa: CASSDQAGAFF; cdr3_nt: TGCGCCAGCAGTGATCAAGCTGGAGCTTTCTTT
v_call: TRBV6-6; clone_size: -; cdr3_length: 11; j_call: TRBJ2-7; d_call: TRBD1; cdr3_aa: CATGGSGEQYF; cdr3_nt: TGTGCCACAGGGGGCTCCGGCGAGCAGTACTTC
v_call: TRBV30; clone_size: -; cdr3_length: 13; j_call: TRBJ2-5; d_call: -; cdr3_aa: CAHAKGFQETQYF; cdr3_nt: TGTGCCCACGCTAAGGGCTTCCAAGAGACCCAGTACTTC
v_call: TRBV7-3; clone_size: few; cdr3_length: 16; j_call: TRBJ1-6; d_call: TRBD1; cdr3_aa: CASSFLTGGLPSPLHF; cdr3_nt: TGTGCCAGCAGCTTCCTGACAGGGGGCCTCCCTTCACCCCTCCACTTT
v_call: TRBV20-1; clone_size: -; cdr3_length: 14; j_call: TRBJ1-5; d_call: TRBD1; cdr3_aa: CSANRGASNQPQHF; cdr3_nt: TGCAGTGCTAACAGGGGGGCGAGCAATCAGCCCCAGCATTTT
v_call: TRBV19; clone_size: -; cdr3_length: 12; j_call: TRBJ1-1; d_call: -; cdr3_aa: CASSIRQSEAFF; cdr3_nt: TGTGCCAGTAGTATTAGGCAGTCCGAAGCTTTCTTT